Sequencing of this TCR beta chain was carried out in a study of blood T cell repertoires in COVID-19. Some clones are missing from TCRdb's copy, which holds only in-frame ones; the method was immunoSEQ multiplex PCR. The repertoire holds 150,000 or so clones, with approximately 83% as singletons. The source is a woman aged 60 to 75 with acute or convalescent COVID-19. Sequencing used peripheral blood.

The CDR3 DNA follows: TGTGCCAGCAGCCAAGATTGGGGGGGTATAGGGAGGCCCCAGTACTTC. Residues: CASSQDWGGIGRPQYF. This chain links TRBV3-1 (or the pseudogene TRBV3-2) with TRBJ2-5; 7 bases line up with TRBD2. There are 16 residues in the CDR3. J was trimmed by 9 bases and V by 0 bases; bases with no gene match: 13. Germline CDR1 reads LGHDT; CDR2 reads YNNKEL (reference sequence).